This entry is about one TCR beta chain. This sample is drawn from a study of T cell responses to AZD1222 COVID-19 vaccine. Across the whole study: Doses given second, at about 4 or about 12 weeks, were pooled.

Clones were sequenced by immunoSEQ multiplex PCR, and TCRdb holds only the in-frame ones, with some missing. The profile shows more than 70,000 clones, 80% to 90% of them singletons. This CDR3 comprises 15 residues. Germline CDR1 reads LGHNA; CDR2 reads YSLEER. V lost 4 bases and J 5 bases, leaving 17 bases between the germline ends. The sample consisted of peripheral blood, taken on day 0 of AZD1222 vaccination. The V call is TRBV4-3, the J call TRBJ1-1, with TRBD1 as a possible D gene (6 bases). The receptor was isolated from an adult in good health. The chain's CDR3 is CASSRAGGRWTEAFF. The CDR3 nucleotides are TGCGCCAGCAGCCGGGCTGGGGGGCGATGGACTGAAGCTTTCTTT.